Sequencing of this T cell receptor (beta chain) was carried out in a study of blood T cell repertoires in COVID-19. Study at large: Sample material is recorded as cDNA or gDNA derived from T cells, B-cell-depleted T cells, or PBMCs.

Repertoires were generated with immunoSEQ multiplex PCR, while TCRdb's copy carries only in-frame clones and drops some. The sample records about 130,000 clones, around four fifths being singletons. Trimming removed 0 bases at V and 2 bases at J, with 10 bases between. The V gene's germline CDR1 is SGDLS and CDR2 YYNGEE. CDR3 length equals 15 residues. Input material: peripheral blood. The chain recombines TRBV9 with TRBJ2-3; possibly TRBD2 for D (6 bases). The clonotype was recovered from a man aged 60 to 75 with acute or convalescent COVID-19. CDR3 sequence reads: CASSVAPGLTDTQYF. For the CDR3, the DNA is TGTGCCAGCAGCGTAGCCCCGGGACTCACAGATACGCAGTATTTT.